This note documents a single T cell receptor (beta chain) sequence. Antigen unknown. The data derive from a study of T cells expressing NK-cell markers. Whole-study context: There were seven HCMV-seropositive donors and one seronegative donor among the eight sequenced.

TCRdb reanalyzed the 5' RACE reads, giving one entry per CDR3 protein sequence and no DNA. Recorded for this sample: about 400,000 distinct CDR3 sequences. Study-wide findings and caveats: In more than five donors, dominant CD3+CD56+NKG2C+ clonotypes ranked among the top 10 CD8+ clonotypes. Certain NKG2C+ T cell clones were expanded, and their HCMV specificity remained unclear.

The CDR3 consists of 14 residues. Germline CDR1 is MNHEY and CDR2 is SVGAGI. The sequenced sample was blood T cells: a sorted CD56 or NKG2C T cell subset, CD4+ or CD8+ T cells, or bulk PBMC T cells (not recorded which). The chain carries TRBV6-5 and TRBJ1-1; lacking DNA, the TRBD1 call made by TCRdb goes unchecked. The sequence was obtained from a woman aged 45-60 years in good health. This CDR3 is CASSPWGFVTEAFF.